These T cell receptor beta chains were read from a single sample in a study of PD-1 blockade in classical Hodgkin lymphoma. Measured with immunoSEQ multiplex PCR; TCRdb has only the in-frame clones, and not every one. The sample lists about 40,000 clones; 69% were seen once. The starting material was peripheral blood mononuclear cells (PBMCs), obtained before the second cycle of nivolumab. These receptors were taken from a human donor with classical Hodgkin lymphoma. Each CDR3 is given with its conserved first and last residue. Each record gives: CDR3 DNA, CDR3 protein, D gene, V gene, clone size, J gene. The D gene is left open where the match is weak. Part of the rows lack a size; the others show once, few, many or a class for expanded clones.

CDR3nt: TGCGCCAGCAGCCCGGAAAACGGACTGGGCCCGGACATTCAGTACTTC
CDR3aa: CASSPENGLGPDIQYF
d_gene: -
v_gene: TRBV4-1
abundance: -
j_gene: TRBJ2-4

CDR3nt: TGTGCCACCGTCCAACTAGCGGGACTCACAGATACGCAGTATTTT
CDR3aa: CATVQLAGLTDTQYF
d_gene: TRBD2
v_gene: TRBV2
abundance: few
j_gene: TRBJ2-3

CDR3nt: TGTGCCAGCAGCTTAGAGGGTGAAAAACTGTTTTTT
CDR3aa: CASSLEGEKLFF
d_gene: -
v_gene: TRBV11-3
abundance: once
j_gene: TRBJ1-4

CDR3nt: TGTGCCAGCAGCTTGGCCGTCGGGACAGGGGCTATATACAATGAGCAGTTCTTC
CDR3aa: CASSLAVGTGAIYNEQFF
d_gene: TRBD1
v_gene: TRBV5-4
abundance: -
j_gene: TRBJ2-1

CDR3nt: TGTGCCAGCAGAAACGGACAGGGTGGCTATGGCTACACCTTC
CDR3aa: CASRNGQGGYGYTF
d_gene: TRBD1
v_gene: TRBV6-6
abundance: few
j_gene: TRBJ1-2

CDR3nt: TGCAGTGCTAGAAGTGGGGGCGAGCAGTACTTC
CDR3aa: CSARSGGEQYF
d_gene: -
v_gene: TRBV20-1
abundance: -
j_gene: TRBJ2-7

CDR3nt: TGTGCCAGCAGCCTACAGGAGTCTAATGAAAAACTGTTTTTT
CDR3aa: CASSLQESNEKLFF
d_gene: -
v_gene: TRBV2
abundance: -
j_gene: TRBJ1-4

CDR3nt: TGTGCCAGCAGCTCCACCCGGACTAGCATCGGTGAGCAGTTCTTC
CDR3aa: CASSSTRTSIGEQFF
d_gene: TRBD2
v_gene: TRBV5-6
abundance: -
j_gene: TRBJ2-1

CDR3nt: TGTGCCAGCAGCGCTCAGCAGTCGGGATACGAGCAGTACTTC
CDR3aa: CASSAQQSGYEQYF
d_gene: -
v_gene: TRBV7-9
abundance: -
j_gene: TRBJ2-7

CDR3nt: TGTGCCAGCAGGAAGGACAGGGCGTCAGAAGCTTTCTTT
CDR3aa: CASRKDRASEAFF
d_gene: TRBD1
v_gene: TRBV2
abundance: few
j_gene: TRBJ1-1

CDR3nt: TGTGCCAGCAGCTCAGAGAACACAGGGATCTATGGCTACACCTTC
CDR3aa: CASSSENTGIYGYTF
d_gene: -
v_gene: TRBV7-2
abundance: -
j_gene: TRBJ1-2

CDR3nt: TGTGCCAGCAGTCGCAGGGGCTCTGGAAACACCATATATTTT
CDR3aa: CASSRRGSGNTIYF
d_gene: -
v_gene: TRBV7-8
abundance: -
j_gene: TRBJ1-3

CDR3nt: TGTGCCAGCAGTTTTTTTGGTGGCAATCAGCCCCAGCATTTT
CDR3aa: CASSFFGGNQPQHF
d_gene: -
v_gene: TRBV28
abundance: -
j_gene: TRBJ1-5

CDR3nt: TGTGCCTGGAACCCGGGACCGTGGAACACTGAAGCTTTCTTT
CDR3aa: CAWNPGPWNTEAFF
d_gene: -
v_gene: TRBV30
abundance: few
j_gene: TRBJ1-1

CDR3nt: TGTGCCAGCAGTTACCGACAGGGACCGGGGGAGCAGTACTTC
CDR3aa: CASSYRQGPGEQYF
d_gene: TRBD1
v_gene: TRBV6-5
abundance: -
j_gene: TRBJ2-7

CDR3nt: TGTGCCAGCAGCTTCAAACCCAAAAACATTCAGTACTTC
CDR3aa: CASSFKPKNIQYF
d_gene: -
v_gene: TRBV7-6
abundance: -
j_gene: TRBJ2-4

CDR3nt: TGTGCCATCACGGGGACAGGGTTCACTGAAGCTTTCTTT
CDR3aa: CAITGTGFTEAFF
d_gene: TRBD1
v_gene: TRBV10-3
abundance: few
j_gene: TRBJ1-1

CDR3nt: TGTGCCATCCAGTGGGGCCAAGGTGGGACAGATACGCAGTATTTT
CDR3aa: CAIQWGQGGTDTQYF
d_gene: -
v_gene: TRBV10-3
abundance: -
j_gene: TRBJ2-3

CDR3nt: TGTGCCAGCAGTCACCGGGACACAGGCCTTCGGGGCTACACCTTC
CDR3aa: CASSHRDTGLRGYTF
d_gene: -
v_gene: TRBV9
abundance: -
j_gene: TRBJ1-2

CDR3nt: TGTGCCAGCACCTTAGCGGAGAGCTCCTACGAGCAGTACTTC
CDR3aa: CASTLAESSYEQYF
d_gene: -
v_gene: TRBV7-2
abundance: -
j_gene: TRBJ2-7

CDR3nt: TGTGCCAGCAGCTTAGAAGGGACAGCAGGAAACACCATATATTTT
CDR3aa: CASSLEGTAGNTIYF
d_gene: TRBD1
v_gene: TRBV7-9
abundance: -
j_gene: TRBJ1-3

CDR3nt: TGCGCCAGCAGCTTGGGGCAGGGCTACAATCAGCCCCAGCATTTT
CDR3aa: CASSLGQGYNQPQHF
d_gene: -
v_gene: TRBV5-1
abundance: medium-sized
j_gene: TRBJ1-5

CDR3nt: TGTGCCAGCTCACCGTCAGGATTCACTTCACCCCTCCACTTT
CDR3aa: CASSPSGFTSPLHF
d_gene: -
v_gene: TRBV18
abundance: -
j_gene: TRBJ1-6

CDR3nt: TGCGCCAGCAGCCAAGCTCAGACAGGCTCTATAGAAGAGACCCAGTACTTC
CDR3aa: CASSQAQTGSIEETQYF
d_gene: -
v_gene: TRBV4-1
abundance: -
j_gene: TRBJ2-5

CDR3nt: TGTGCCGTAACCGGGACAGGGGCTAACGAGCAGTACTTC
CDR3aa: CAVTGTGANEQYF
d_gene: TRBD1
v_gene: TRBV10-3
abundance: once
j_gene: TRBJ2-7

CDR3nt: TGCAGCGTCATGGCGATATTGGGGGCTGGCGGCTACACCTTC
CDR3aa: CSVMAILGAGGYTF
d_gene: -
v_gene: TRBV29-1
abundance: -
j_gene: TRBJ1-2

CDR3nt: TGTGCCAGCAGTTTATCGACGGGCAATGAGCAGTTCTTC
CDR3aa: CASSLSTGNEQFF
d_gene: -
v_gene: TRBV27
abundance: -
j_gene: TRBJ2-1

CDR3nt: TGTGCCAGCAGTTTTGGGGGGTATGGCTACACCTTC
CDR3aa: CASSFGGYGYTF
d_gene: -
v_gene: TRBV28
abundance: -
j_gene: TRBJ1-2

CDR3nt: TGTGCCAGCAGCACAGGACAGGGGGCTGAAGAGACCCAGTACTTC
CDR3aa: CASSTGQGAEETQYF
d_gene: TRBD1
v_gene: TRBV5-8
abundance: -
j_gene: TRBJ2-5

CDR3nt: TGTGCCAGCAGTCCTTCCGACAGTTCGTTCTACGAGCAGTACTTC
CDR3aa: CASSPSDSSFYEQYF
d_gene: -
v_gene: TRBV6-9
abundance: -
j_gene: TRBJ2-7

CDR3nt: TGTGCCAGCAGCGCCCCGGGACAAAACACTGAAGCTTTCTTT
CDR3aa: CASSAPGQNTEAFF
d_gene: -
v_gene: TRBV5-4
abundance: once
j_gene: TRBJ1-1

CDR3nt: TGTGCCAGCTCACCACAGGGGGGAATTGCTAACTATGGCTACACCTTC
CDR3aa: CASSPQGGIANYGYTF
d_gene: -
v_gene: TRBV18
abundance: few
j_gene: TRBJ1-2

CDR3nt: TGTGCCAGCAGCAAAAAGGGACTAGCGGGAAAGGAGACCCAGTACTTC
CDR3aa: CASSKKGLAGKETQYF
d_gene: -
v_gene: TRBV21-1
abundance: -
j_gene: TRBJ2-5

CDR3nt: TGTGCCACCAGCAGAGACTGGGGGGGCCGGGAGACCCAGTACTTC
CDR3aa: CATSRDWGGRETQYF
d_gene: -
v_gene: TRBV15
abundance: -
j_gene: TRBJ2-5

CDR3nt: TGCGCCAGCAGCCCCTTGGGATTTCAGGGCCAAGAGACCCAGTACTTC
CDR3aa: CASSPLGFQGQETQYF
d_gene: -
v_gene: TRBV4-1
abundance: -
j_gene: TRBJ2-5

CDR3nt: TGTGCCAGCAGTTTATTCAGGGGGGTCACTGAAGCTTTCTTT
CDR3aa: CASSLFRGVTEAFF
d_gene: TRBD1
v_gene: TRBV27
abundance: -
j_gene: TRBJ1-1

CDR3nt: TGTGCCAGCTCACGCCGGGACAGGGGATCCGGGGAGCTGTTTTTT
CDR3aa: CASSRRDRGSGELFF
d_gene: TRBD1
v_gene: TRBV18
abundance: -
j_gene: TRBJ2-2

CDR3nt: TGTGCCAGCAGTGAAGAGCCGACTAGCACAGATACGCAGTATTTT
CDR3aa: CASSEEPTSTDTQYF
d_gene: -
v_gene: TRBV2
abundance: -
j_gene: TRBJ2-3

CDR3nt: TGTGCCAGCAGCATTAGCGGGAGGGCTATCTACGAGCAGTACTTC
CDR3aa: CASSISGRAIYEQYF
d_gene: TRBD2
v_gene: TRBV7-2
abundance: -
j_gene: TRBJ2-7

CDR3nt: TGTGCCAGCTCACCACAGGGTTTGGGCACTGAAGCTTTCTTT
CDR3aa: CASSPQGLGTEAFF
d_gene: -
v_gene: TRBV18
abundance: -
j_gene: TRBJ1-1

CDR3nt: TGCAGCGTTGAAGATCAGGTAGCGGGGGGCACAGATACGCAGTATTTT
CDR3aa: CSVEDQVAGGTDTQYF
d_gene: TRBD2
v_gene: TRBV29-1
abundance: -
j_gene: TRBJ2-3

CDR3nt: TGCGCCAGCAGCTTGGCGGGGATTGGGGAGGGAAACATTCAGTACTTC
CDR3aa: CASSLAGIGEGNIQYF
d_gene: TRBD2
v_gene: TRBV5-1
abundance: -
j_gene: TRBJ2-4

CDR3nt: TGTGCCAGCAGTCCAGGACAGGTCTCGGGTGAGCAGTTCTTC
CDR3aa: CASSPGQVSGEQFF
d_gene: TRBD1
v_gene: TRBV6-5
abundance: few
j_gene: TRBJ2-1

CDR3nt: TGTGCCAGCAGCTTAAATCGGGCCCACGAGCAGTACTTC
CDR3aa: CASSLNRAHEQYF
d_gene: -
v_gene: TRBV7-3
abundance: few
j_gene: TRBJ2-7

CDR3nt: TGTGCCAGCAGCTTAGCGGGGACAGGGGTCTCCTACGAGCAGTACTTC
CDR3aa: CASSLAGTGVSYEQYF
d_gene: TRBD1
v_gene: TRBV7-2
abundance: -
j_gene: TRBJ2-7

CDR3nt: TGTGCCAGCAGCTTCGCCGGGGAGCTGTTTTTT
CDR3aa: CASSFAGELFF
d_gene: -
v_gene: TRBV5-4
abundance: few
j_gene: TRBJ2-2

CDR3nt: TGTGCCAGCACCCCGGCTAGCGGGCTGAAGGAGACCCAGTACTTC
CDR3aa: CASTPASGLKETQYF
d_gene: TRBD2
v_gene: TRBV28
abundance: -
j_gene: TRBJ2-5

CDR3nt: TGTGCCAGCTCACCAGGAACAGTACAAATTGGAAACACCATATATTTT
CDR3aa: CASSPGTVQIGNTIYF
d_gene: -
v_gene: TRBV18
abundance: -
j_gene: TRBJ1-3

CDR3nt: TGTGCCAGCAGCTTAGCGGGGTACACAGATACGCAGTATTTT
CDR3aa: CASSLAGYTDTQYF
d_gene: -
v_gene: TRBV7-9
abundance: few
j_gene: TRBJ2-3

CDR3nt: TGTGCCAGCAGTTACGGTGGGGGGGGATACTACGAGCAGTACTTC
CDR3aa: CASSYGGGGYYEQYF
d_gene: TRBD2
v_gene: TRBV6-5
abundance: few
j_gene: TRBJ2-7

CDR3nt: TGTGCCTGGAGTGTTGGAACTAGCGGGCGGGCGGATACGCAGTATTTT
CDR3aa: CAWSVGTSGRADTQYF
d_gene: TRBD2
v_gene: TRBV30
abundance: -
j_gene: TRBJ2-3

CDR3nt: TGTGCCAGCAGTGAATGGGATCAGCCCCAGCATTTT
CDR3aa: CASSEWDQPQHF
d_gene: -
v_gene: TRBV6-1
abundance: -
j_gene: TRBJ1-5

CDR3nt: TGCGCCAGCAGCTTGTGGGGCCAGGCTGCGGATGGCTACACCTTC
CDR3aa: CASSLWGQAADGYTF
d_gene: -
v_gene: TRBV5-1
abundance: -
j_gene: TRBJ1-2

CDR3nt: TGTGCCAGCAGCTTAGAACTAGCGGGAGGGCAAGAGACCCAGTACTTC
CDR3aa: CASSLELAGGQETQYF
d_gene: TRBD2
v_gene: TRBV11-2
abundance: -
j_gene: TRBJ2-5